Reported below is one T cell receptor (beta chain). Its antigen is unidentified. This record comes from a study of T cells in Graves' hyperthyroidism and ophthalmopathy. Study results and limitations: A model using 13 V-J features told ophthalmopathy apart from stable hyperthyroidism.

Patients were excluded for uncontrolled infection, other autoimmune disease, pregnancy or lactation. V shed 1 base and J 3 bases; nucleotides not matched to a gene: 3. Germline CDR1 reads SGHTA; CDR2 reads FQGNSA. This CDR3 has 16 amino acids. TCR beta CDR3 region amplification was performed from RNA transcripts. The TCR CDR3 was amplified in a first-round RT-PCR using the HTBI primer set. Via MiXCR, TCRdb re-called the multiplex PCR reads, giving one row per CDR3 protein. The sample contains about 640,000 distinct CDR3 sequences, 20% of which appear only once. The source material was blood. This chain joins TRBV7-2 and TRBJ2-2, with TRBD2 matching over 9 bases. The clonotype comes from a man under 40 with Graves' ophthalmopathy. Here the CDR3 DNA reads TGTGCCAGCAGCTTAGATACTAGCGGGTACACCGGGGAGCTGTTTTTT. It encodes CASSLDTSGYTGELFF.